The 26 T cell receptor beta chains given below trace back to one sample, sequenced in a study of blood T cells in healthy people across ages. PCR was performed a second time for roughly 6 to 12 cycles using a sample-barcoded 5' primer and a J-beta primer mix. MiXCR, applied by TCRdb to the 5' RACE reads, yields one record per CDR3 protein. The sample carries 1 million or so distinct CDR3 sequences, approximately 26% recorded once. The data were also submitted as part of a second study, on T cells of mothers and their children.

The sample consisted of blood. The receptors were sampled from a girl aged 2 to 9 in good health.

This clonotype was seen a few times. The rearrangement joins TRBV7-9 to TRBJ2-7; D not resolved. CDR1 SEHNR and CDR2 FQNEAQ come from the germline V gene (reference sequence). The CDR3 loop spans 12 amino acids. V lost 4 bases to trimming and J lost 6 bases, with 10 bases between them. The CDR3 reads CASSWGSTEQYF. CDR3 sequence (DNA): TGTGCCAGCAGCTGGGGTAGTACCGAGCAGTACTTC.

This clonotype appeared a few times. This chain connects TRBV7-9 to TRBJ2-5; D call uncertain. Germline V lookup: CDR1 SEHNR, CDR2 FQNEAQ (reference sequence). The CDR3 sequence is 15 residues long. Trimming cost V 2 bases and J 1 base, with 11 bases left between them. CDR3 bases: TGTGCCAGCAGCTTATTTATATATGGCCAAGAGACCCAGTACTTC. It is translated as CASSLFIYGQETQYF.

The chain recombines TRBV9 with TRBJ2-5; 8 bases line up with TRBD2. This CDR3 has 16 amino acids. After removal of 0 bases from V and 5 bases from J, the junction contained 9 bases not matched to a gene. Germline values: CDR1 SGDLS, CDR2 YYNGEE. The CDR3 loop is CASSVGGSGMGETQYF. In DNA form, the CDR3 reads TGTGCCAGCAGCGTAGGAGGTAGCGGGATGGGGGAGACCCAGTACTTC.

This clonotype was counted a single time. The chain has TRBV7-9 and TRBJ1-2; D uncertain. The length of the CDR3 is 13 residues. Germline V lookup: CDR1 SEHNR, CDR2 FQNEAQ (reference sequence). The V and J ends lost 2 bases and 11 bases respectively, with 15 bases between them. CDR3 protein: CASSLSTAPTYTF. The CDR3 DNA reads TGTGCCAGCAGCTTATCGACGGCCCCTACATACACCTTC. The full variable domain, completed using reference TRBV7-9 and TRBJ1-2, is DTGVSQNPRHKITKRGQNVTFRCDPISEHNRLYWYRQTLGQGPEFLTYFQNEAQLEKSRLLSDRFSAERPKGSFSTLEIQRTEQGDSAMYLCASSLSTAPTYTFGSGTRLTVV.

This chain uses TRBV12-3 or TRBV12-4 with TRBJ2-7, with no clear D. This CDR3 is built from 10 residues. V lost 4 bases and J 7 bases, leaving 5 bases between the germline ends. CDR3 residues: CASSSEEQYF. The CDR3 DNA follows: TGTGCCAGCAGTTCAGAAGAGCAGTACTTC.

The CDR3 nucleotides are TGTGCCAGCAGCGACGGGAGTAAGAGCGACAATGAGCAGTTCTTC. Its protein is CASSDGSKSDNEQFF. The chain couples TRBV4-2 to TRBJ2-1; D perhaps matches TRBD2 (6 bases). The CDR3 covers 15 residues. The V end was cut by 5 bases, the J end by 5 bases, with 16 bases between. The germline V gene encodes CDR1 LGHNA and CDR2 YNFKEQ.

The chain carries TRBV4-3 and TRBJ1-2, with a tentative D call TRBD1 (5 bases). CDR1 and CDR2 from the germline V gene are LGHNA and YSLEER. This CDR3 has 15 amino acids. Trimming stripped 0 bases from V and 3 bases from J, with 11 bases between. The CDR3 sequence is CASSQDPRAYYGYTF. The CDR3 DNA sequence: TGCGCCAGCAGCCAAGATCCCAGGGCCTACTATGGCTACACCTTC.

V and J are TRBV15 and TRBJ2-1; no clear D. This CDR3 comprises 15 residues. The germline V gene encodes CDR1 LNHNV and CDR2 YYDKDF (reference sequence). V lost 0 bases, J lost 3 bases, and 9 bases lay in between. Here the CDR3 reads CATSREPKGYNEQFF. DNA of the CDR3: TGTGCCACCAGCAGAGAGCCCAAGGGCTACAATGAGCAGTTCTTC.

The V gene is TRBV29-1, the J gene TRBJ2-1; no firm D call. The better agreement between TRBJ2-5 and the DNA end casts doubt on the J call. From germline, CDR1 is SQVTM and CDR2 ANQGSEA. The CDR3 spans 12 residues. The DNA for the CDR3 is TGCAGCGTTGCCGGTAGAAAAGAGACCCAGTACTTC. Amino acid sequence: CSVAGRKETQYF.

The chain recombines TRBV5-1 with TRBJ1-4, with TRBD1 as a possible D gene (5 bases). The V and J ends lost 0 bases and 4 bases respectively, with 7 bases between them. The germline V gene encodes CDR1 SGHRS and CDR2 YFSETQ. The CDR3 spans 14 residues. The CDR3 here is CASSLGDGNEKLFF. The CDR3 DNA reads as TGCGCCAGCAGCTTGGGGGACGGTAATGAAAAACTGTTTTTT.

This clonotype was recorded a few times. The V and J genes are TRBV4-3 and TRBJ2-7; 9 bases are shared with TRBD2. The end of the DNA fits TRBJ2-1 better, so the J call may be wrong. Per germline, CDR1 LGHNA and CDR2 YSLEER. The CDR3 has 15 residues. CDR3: CASSQGLSGGDEQFF. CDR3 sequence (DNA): TGCGCCAGCAGCCAAGGTCTTAGCGGGGGCGATGAGCAGTTCTTC.

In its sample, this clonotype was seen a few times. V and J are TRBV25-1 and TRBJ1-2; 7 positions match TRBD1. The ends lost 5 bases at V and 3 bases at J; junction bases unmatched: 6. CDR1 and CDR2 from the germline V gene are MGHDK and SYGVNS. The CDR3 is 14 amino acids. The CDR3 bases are TGTGCCAGCAGTCAGACAGGGACCCACTATGGCTACACCTTC. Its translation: CASSQTGTHYGYTF.

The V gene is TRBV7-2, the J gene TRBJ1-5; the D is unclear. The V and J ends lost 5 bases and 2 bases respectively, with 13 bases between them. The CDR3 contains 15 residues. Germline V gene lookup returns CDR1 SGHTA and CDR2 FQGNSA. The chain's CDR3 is CASSRSGGGNQPQHF. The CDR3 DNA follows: TGTGCCAGCAGCAGGTCGGGTGGGGGCAATCAGCCCCAGCATTTT.

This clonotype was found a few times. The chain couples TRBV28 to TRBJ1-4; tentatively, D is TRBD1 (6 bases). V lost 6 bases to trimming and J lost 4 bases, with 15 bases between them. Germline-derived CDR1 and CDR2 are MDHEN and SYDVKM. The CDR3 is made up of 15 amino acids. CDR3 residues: CASRLITGINEKLFF. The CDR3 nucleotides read TGTGCCAGCAGGTTGATTACAGGGATTAATGAAAAACTGTTTTTT.

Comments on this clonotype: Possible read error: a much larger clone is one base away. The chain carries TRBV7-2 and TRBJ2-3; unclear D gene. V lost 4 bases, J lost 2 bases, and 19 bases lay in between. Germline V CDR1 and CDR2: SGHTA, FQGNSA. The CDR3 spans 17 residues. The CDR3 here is CASSSLRVLTPTDTQYF. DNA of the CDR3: TGTGCCAGCAGCTCACTACGTGTGCTTACCCCCACAGATACGCAGTATTTT.

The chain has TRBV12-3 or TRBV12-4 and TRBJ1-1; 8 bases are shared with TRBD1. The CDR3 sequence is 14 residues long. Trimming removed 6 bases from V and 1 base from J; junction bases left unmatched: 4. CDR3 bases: TGTGCCAGCAGGATGGGACAGGAGAACACTGAAGCTTTCTTT. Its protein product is CASRMGQENTEAFF.

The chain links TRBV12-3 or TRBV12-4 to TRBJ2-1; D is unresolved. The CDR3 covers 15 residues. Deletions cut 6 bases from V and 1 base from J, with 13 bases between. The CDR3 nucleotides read TGTGCCAGCAGCTACCTACCGCGATCCTACAATGAGCAGTTCTTC. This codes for CASSYLPRSYNEQFF.

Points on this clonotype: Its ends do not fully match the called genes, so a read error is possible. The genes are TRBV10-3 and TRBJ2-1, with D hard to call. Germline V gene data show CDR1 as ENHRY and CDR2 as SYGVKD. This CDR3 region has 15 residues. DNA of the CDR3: TGTGCCGTCAGTGGCTCCTGGAGCTCCTACAATGAGCAGTTCTTC. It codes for CAVSGSWSSYNEQFF.

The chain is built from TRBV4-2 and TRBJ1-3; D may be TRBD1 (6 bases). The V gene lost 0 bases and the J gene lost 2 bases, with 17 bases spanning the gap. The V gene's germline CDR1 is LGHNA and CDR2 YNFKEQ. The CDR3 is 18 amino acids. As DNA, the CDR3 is TGTGCCAGCAGCCAAGATCCCCCTGGGGGGCCGGCTGGAAACACCATATATTTT. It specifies CASSQDPPGGPAGNTIYF.

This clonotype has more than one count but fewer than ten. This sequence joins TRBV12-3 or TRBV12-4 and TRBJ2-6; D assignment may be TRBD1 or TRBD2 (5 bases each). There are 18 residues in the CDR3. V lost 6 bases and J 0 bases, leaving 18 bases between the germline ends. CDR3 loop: CASSYAGTTDSGANVLTF. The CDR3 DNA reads TGTGCCAGCAGCTACGCTGGGACCACAGACTCTGGGGCCAACGTCCTGACTTTC.

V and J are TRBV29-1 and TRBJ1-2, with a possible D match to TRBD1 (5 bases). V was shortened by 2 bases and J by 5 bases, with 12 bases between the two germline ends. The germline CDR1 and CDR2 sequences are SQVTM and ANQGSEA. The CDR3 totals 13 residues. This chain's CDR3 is CSVETRVGYGYTF. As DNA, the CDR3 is TGCAGCGTTGAAACCAGGGTTGGGTATGGCTACACCTTC. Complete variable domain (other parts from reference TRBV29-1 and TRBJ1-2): SAVISQKPSRDICQRGTSLTIQCQVDSQVTMMFWYRQQPGQSLTLIATANQGSEATYESGFVIDKFPISRPNLTFSTLTVSNMSPEDSSIYLCSVETRVGYGYTFGSGTRLTVV.

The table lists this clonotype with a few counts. CDR3 nucleotide sequence: TGTGCCAGCAGATTTACCGGGACTAGCATAGAGACCCAGTACTTC. As protein: CASRFTGTSIETQYF. The V gene is TRBV6-6, the J gene TRBJ2-5; 9 bases are a match to TRBD2. The CDR3 has 15 residues. Germline V gene sequence: CDR1 MNHNY, CDR2 SVGAGI (reference sequence). Germline trimming cut 6 bases from V and 4 bases from J; bases unmatched to any gene: 9.

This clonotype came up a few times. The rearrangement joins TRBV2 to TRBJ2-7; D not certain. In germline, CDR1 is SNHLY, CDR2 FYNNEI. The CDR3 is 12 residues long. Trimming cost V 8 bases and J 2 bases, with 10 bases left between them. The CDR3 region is CASGPVTYEQYF. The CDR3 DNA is TGTGCCAGCGGGCCGGTCACCTACGAGCAGTACTTC.

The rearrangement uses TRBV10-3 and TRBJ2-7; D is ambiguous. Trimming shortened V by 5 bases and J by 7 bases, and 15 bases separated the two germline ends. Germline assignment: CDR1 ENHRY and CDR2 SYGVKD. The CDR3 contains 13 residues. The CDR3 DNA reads TGTGCCATCAGTACCTCCCAGCCCCAAGAGCAGTACTTC. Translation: CAISTSQPQEQYF.

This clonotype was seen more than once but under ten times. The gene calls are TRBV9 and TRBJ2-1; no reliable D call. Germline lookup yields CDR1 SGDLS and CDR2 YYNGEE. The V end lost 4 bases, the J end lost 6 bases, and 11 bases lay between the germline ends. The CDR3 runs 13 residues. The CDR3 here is CASSPPESNEQFF. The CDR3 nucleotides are TGTGCCAGCAGCCCCCCGGAGAGCAATGAGCAGTTCTTC.

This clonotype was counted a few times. The CDR3 nucleotides read TGTGCCCCCCAGGGCCTGTATAGCAATCAGCCCCAGCATTTT. Amino acid sequence: CAPQGLYSNQPQHF. The chain combines TRBV9 with TRBJ1-5; possibly TRBD1 for D (5 bases). V was shortened by 10 bases and J by 0 bases, with 14 bases between the two germline ends. The CDR3 covers 14 residues. CDR1 and CDR2 (germline): SGDLS, YYNGEE. Using reference TRBV9 and TRBJ1-5 for the parts outside the CDR3, the full variable domain is DSGVTQTPKHLITATGQRVTLRCSPRSGDLSVYWYQQSLDQGLQFLIQYYNGEERAKGNILERFSAQQFPDLHSELNLSSLELGDSALYFCAPQGLYSNQPQHFGDGTRLSIL.